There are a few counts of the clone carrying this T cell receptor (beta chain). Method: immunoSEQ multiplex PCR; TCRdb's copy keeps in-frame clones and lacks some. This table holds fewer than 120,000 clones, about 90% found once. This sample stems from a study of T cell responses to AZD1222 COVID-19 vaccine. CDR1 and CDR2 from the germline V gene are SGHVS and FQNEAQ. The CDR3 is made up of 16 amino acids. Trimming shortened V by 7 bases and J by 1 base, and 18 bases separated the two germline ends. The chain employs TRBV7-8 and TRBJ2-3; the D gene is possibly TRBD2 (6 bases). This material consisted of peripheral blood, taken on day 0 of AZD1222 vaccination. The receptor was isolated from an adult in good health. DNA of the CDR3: TGTGCCAGCATAAGAGGCCGGGGGATCCGCACAGATACGCAGTATTTT. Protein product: CASIRGRGIRTDTQYF.